Listed below are T cell receptor beta chains from one sample, sequenced in a study of post-analysis software for immune sequencing data. Each CDR3 protein is one row after TCRdb ran MiXCR on the PCR reads. The profile shows about 800,000 distinct CDR3 sequences, about 27% of them singletons. The specimen was blood. The source is a girl aged 5-17 years with multiple sclerosis. Both conserved end residues are part of each CDR3. A D gene is named only where the DNA matches it firmly. Clone size is not always given. Where it is, it says once, few, many or a class for expanded clones.

D,V,J,size,DNA,CDR3
-,TRBV10-3,TRBJ2-3,-,TGTGCCATCAGTGTTTCCTTGAGCTCTAGCACAGATACGCAGTATTTT,CAISVSLSSSTDTQYF
-,TRBV7-9,TRBJ2-1,-,TGTGCCAGCAGCCCGAATCTGGGGAGGGAGCAGTTCTTC,CASSPNLGREQFF
-,TRBV19,TRBJ2-5,few,TGTGCCAGTAGTATGAGTCTAGCGTCCTCTCAGTACTTC,CASSMSLASSQYF
-,TRBV27,TRBJ1-5,-,TGTGCCAGCAGTTTGGTCAGGGCTTCTAGTCAGCCCCAGCATTTT,CASSLVRASSQPQHF
-,TRBV10-3,TRBJ2-3,-,TGTGCCATCAGGACAGAAATGACAGATACGCAGTATTTT,CAIRTEMTDTQYF
-,TRBV15,TRBJ2-7,-,TGTGCCACCAGCAGAGGTCGATTTCGAGACCATAGAACCAGTGAGCAGTACTTC,CATSRGRFRDHRTSEQYF
-,TRBV20-1,TRBJ2-7,-,TGCAGTGCTAGCTCGGCAGGTAGCTACGAGCAGTACTTC,CSASSAGSYEQYF
TRBD1,TRBV5-6,TRBJ2-5,few,TGTGCCAGCAGCTTGTTTACAGGGGCCTACCAAGAGACCCAGTACTTC,CASSLFTGAYQETQYF
-,TRBV7-2,TRBJ2-7,many,TGTGCCAGCAGTTACGCCTACGAGCAGTACTTC,CASSYAYEQYF
TRBD1,TRBV6-2/TRBV6-3,TRBJ1-5,-,TGTGCCAGCAGTTACGGACAGGGGCCCACGCCCCAGCATTTT,CASSYGQGPTPQHF
-,TRBV4-3,TRBJ2-1,few,TGCGCCAGCAGCCCCACCTCCCCGGGTGAGCAGTTCTTC,CASSPTSPGEQFF
TRBD2,TRBV27,TRBJ2-7,few,TGTGCCAGCAGTAGATGGCGGGAGGGCCTGGATGAGCAGTACTTC,CASSRWREGLDEQYF
TRBD2,TRBV20-1,TRBJ2-7,-,TGCAGTGCCAAGACTAGCGGGAGATACGAGCAGTACTTC,CSAKTSGRYEQYF
-,TRBV6-5,TRBJ2-7,many,TGTGCCAGCAGTTACGTCGGGACCCCCTACGAGCAGTACTTC,CASSYVGTPYEQYF
-,TRBV5-1,TRBJ1-1,few,TGCGCCAGCAGCTTGGTGGGCAGGAGAGAGACTGAAGCTTTCTTT,CASSLVGRRETEAFF
-,TRBV24-1,TRBJ2-3,many,TGTGCCACCAGTGATCCGGGCACAGATACGCAGTATTTT,CATSDPGTDTQYF
TRBD2,TRBV7-2,TRBJ2-3,-,TGTGCCAGCAGCCCACCCCAGGGTAGCGGGGGGGCTTATACGCAGTATTTT,CASSPPQGSGGAYTQYF
TRBD1,TRBV12-3/TRBV12-4,TRBJ1-2,-,TGTGCCAGCAGTCAGGACAGGGGGGATGGCTACACCTTC,CASSQDRGDGYTF
-,TRBV2,TRBJ1-1,-,TGTGCCAGCAGATTTATCCCCTCACAGGGAGCTTTCTTT,CASRFIPSQGAFF
-,TRBV5-1,TRBJ1-1,-,TGCGCCAGCAGCCTGAATGGGGGGCTGAACACTGAAGCTTTCTTT,CASSLNGGLNTEAFF
-,TRBV6-5,TRBJ1-2,many,TGTGCCAGCAGGGTCCGACAGGCCGGCGGCTACACCTTC,CASRVRQAGGYTF
-,TRBV2,TRBJ2-2,-,TGTGCCAGCAGCCCCATAAGGGGGGAGCTGTTTTTT,CASSPIRGELFF
-,TRBV20-1,TRBJ1-5,-,TGCAGTGCCCCTCATAGGTTGGGCAATCAGCCCCAGCATTTT,CSAPHRLGNQPQHF
-,TRBV10-3,TRBJ1-2,few,TGTGCCATCAAGCCTGTCGGGACCGCGGGTGGCTACACCTTC,CAIKPVGTAGGYTF
-,TRBV7-9,TRBJ2-5,-,TGTGACAGCAGTAGGGAGACCCAGTACTTC,CDSSRETQYF
-,TRBV12-3/TRBV12-4,TRBJ2-7,-,TGTGCCAGCAGTTGGTATCAATACGAGCAGTACTTC,CASSWYQYEQYF
-,TRBV29-1,TRBJ2-1,-,TGCAGCGGCCGGCAGGGTGAGCAGTTCTTC,CSGRQGEQFF
TRBD1,TRBV18,TRBJ2-3,-,TGTGCCAGCTCATCCGTGACAGGGATGTCAGATACGCAGTATTTT,CASSSVTGMSDTQYF
-,TRBV5-6,TRBJ1-1,-,TGTGCCAGCAGCTTTCAAGGACCGCTGTTCACTGAAGCTTTCTTT,CASSFQGPLFTEAFF
TRBD1,TRBV6-4,TRBJ1-4,-,TGTGCCAGCATACGGGCAGATACAGGGGATGAAAAACTGTTTTTT,CASIRADTGDEKLFF
-,TRBV7-2,TRBJ2-7,few,TGTGCCAGCAGCCACCGGTCAGCCCAGAGCTCCTACGAGCAGTACTTC,CASSHRSAQSSYEQYF
TRBD1,TRBV7-9,TRBJ2-3,-,TGTGCCAGCAGCCTCCTGGGACAGGGTCGGGGAGATACGCAGTATTTT,CASSLLGQGRGDTQYF
-,TRBV5-1,TRBJ1-6,-,TGCGCCAGCAGCCCACCGGAAGGGTCTGGAGGACCTCTCCACTTT,CASSPPEGSGGPLHF
TRBD2,TRBV6-5,TRBJ2-5,-,TGTGCCAGCAGTCCGAGCTGGGGAGCCGGGGGGGAGACCCAGTACTTC,CASSPSWGAGGETQYF
-,TRBV15,TRBJ2-7,few,TGTGCCACCAGCAGAGTAGTGGGAGCGTCCTATGAACACTACGAGCAGTACTTC,CATSRVVGASYEHYEQYF
-,TRBV5-1,TRBJ1-1,-,TGCGCCAGCAGCTTGGATTGGGGGGCAAACACTGAAGCTTTCTTT,CASSLDWGANTEAFF
-,TRBV7-6,TRBJ2-5,-,TGTGCCAGCAGCACCTCGTTAGGTTACCAAGAGACCCAGTACTTC,CASSTSLGYQETQYF
-,TRBV6-4,TRBJ2-6,-,TGTGCCAGCAGTGACTCTAACAGGGATTCTGGGGCCAACGTCCTGACTTTC,CASSDSNRDSGANVLTF
-,TRBV2,TRBJ2-3,-,TGTGCCAGCAAGGTCAGGGTTACAGATACGCAGTATTTT,CASKVRVTDTQYF
-,TRBV10-3,TRBJ1-4,-,TGTGCCATCAGGGCCCCAAATGAAGAACTGTTTTTT,CAIRAPNEELFF
TRBD2,TRBV4-3,TRBJ2-4,few,TGCGCCAGCAGCCAAGAGGTCGGGGGTAGCGGGAGGCTAGCCAAAAACATTCAGTACTTC,CASSQEVGGSGRLAKNIQYF